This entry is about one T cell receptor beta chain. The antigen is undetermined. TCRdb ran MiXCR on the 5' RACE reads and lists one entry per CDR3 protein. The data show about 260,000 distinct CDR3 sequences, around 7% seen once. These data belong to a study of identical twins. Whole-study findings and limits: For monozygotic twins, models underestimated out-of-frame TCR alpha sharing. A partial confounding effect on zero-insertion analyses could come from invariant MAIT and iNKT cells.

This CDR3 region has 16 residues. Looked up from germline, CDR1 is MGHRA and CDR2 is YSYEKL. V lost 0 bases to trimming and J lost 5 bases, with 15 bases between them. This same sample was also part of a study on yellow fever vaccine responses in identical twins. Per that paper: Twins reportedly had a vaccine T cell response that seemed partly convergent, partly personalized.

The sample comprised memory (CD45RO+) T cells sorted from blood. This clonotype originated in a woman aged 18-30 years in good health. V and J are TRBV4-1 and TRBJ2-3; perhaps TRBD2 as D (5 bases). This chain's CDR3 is CASSQDNGLAIDTQYF. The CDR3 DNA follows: TGCGCCAGCAGCCAAGATAATGGGCTAGCAATAGATACGCAGTATTTT.